This TCR beta chain was recovered during a study of cytomegalovirus exposure and HLA in healthy donors. Study-wide results and limits: Among TCR sequences, most were rare, though some public TCRs appeared in many donors.

This CDR3 is 14 amino acids long. The germline gives CDR1 SGHAT, CDR2 FQNNGV. V was pared by 3 bases and J by 1 base, with 8 bases between. It was healthy bone marrow donors who served as donors. A word on this clone: Antigen unknown.

13 Jbeta primers and 60 Vbeta primers were used for the PCR. Assay used: immunoSEQ multiplex PCR; TCRdb lists only in-frame clones, some missing. The table lists some 160,000 clones, roughly 67% of them singletons, with roughly 5.4% in the top ten. This sequence originates from a woman under 30 in good health and CMV-seropositive. The material sequenced was PBMCs. This chain uses TRBV11-2 with TRBJ2-3; weak D call: TRBD2 (6 bases). CDR3 sequence reads: CASSFSSGTDTQYF. In nucleotides, the CDR3 is TGTGCCAGCAGCTTCTCTAGCGGCACAGATACGCAGTATTTT.